Each of the 18 T cell receptor beta chains below was sequenced from the same sample in a study of blood T cell repertoires in COVID-19. This table comes from immunoSEQ multiplex PCR, and its TCRdb copy is limited to in-frame clones, with some not included. The sample includes over 130,000 clones, around 85% of them seen just once. Input material: peripheral blood. These receptors all come from a man aged 65 to 85 with acute or convalescent COVID-19.

The DNA of the CDR3 is TGTGCCAGCATTCCGGGGGGAATACAGAACACTGAAGCTTTCTTT. Translating gives CASIPGGIQNTEAFF. The rearrangement uses TRBV28 and TRBJ1-1, with D possibly TRBD1 on 5 matching bases. CDR3 length equals 15 residues. V was pared by 7 bases and J by 1 base, with 16 bases between. Germline CDR1 and CDR2: MDHEN and SYDVKM. The entire variable domain, with the rest obtained from reference TRBV28 and TRBJ1-1, is as follows: DVKVTQSSRYLVKRTGEKVFLECVQDMDHENMFWYRQDPGLGLRLIYFSYDVKMKEKGDIPEGYSVSREKKERFSLILESASTNQTSMYLCASIPGGIQNTEAFFGQGTRLTVV.

The chain carries TRBV7-8 and TRBJ2-3, with unresolved D. The length of the CDR3 is 15 residues. From germline, CDR1 is SGHVS and CDR2 FQNEAQ. V was pared by 4 bases and J by 3 bases, with 14 bases between. CDR3 nucleotides: TGTGCCAGCAGCTCATCCCCCACATTGACAGATACGCAGTATTTT. Its protein product is CASSSSPTLTDTQYF.

This chain's CDR3 is CASSHAPGGFDEKLFF. The CDR3 DNA reads TGTGCCAGCAGCCATGCTCCAGGAGGATTTGATGAAAAACTGTTTTTT. The rearrangement links TRBV7-3 to TRBJ1-4; D is undetermined. Trimming pared 5 bases from V and 6 bases from J, leaving 19 bases between. This CDR3 region has 16 residues. Germline V CDR1 and CDR2: SGHTA, FQGTGA.

This rearrangement joins TRBV15 to TRBJ2-3; 12 positions agree with TRBD2. Germline CDR1 LNHNV, CDR2 YYDKDF (reference sequence). Losses at the gene ends were 2 bases for V and 2 bases for J; bases not matched to a gene: 5. The CDR3 is made up of 17 amino acids. The CDR3 sequence: CATSRLGTSGFTDTQYF. CDR3 coding DNA: TGTGCCACCAGCAGACTAGGGACTAGCGGGTTCACAGATACGCAGTATTTT.

This clone was picked up a small number of times. V and J are TRBV27 and TRBJ2-7, with D perhaps TRBD2 (5 bases). The CDR3 totals 15 residues. Trimming stripped 5 bases from V and 2 bases from J, with 16 bases between. Germline loops: CDR1 MNHEY, CDR2 SMNVEV (reference sequence). The CDR3 DNA reads TGTGCCAGCAGTCGTTCCGGGATCCCAACCTACGAGCAGTACTTC. This translates into CASSRSGIPTYEQYF.

The chain couples TRBV7-2 to TRBJ2-2; 11 positions match TRBD2. Per the germline V gene, CDR1 is SGHTA and CDR2 is FQGNSA. The CDR3 length is 17 residues. J lost 8 bases, V lost 1 base, and 9 bases had no gene match. CDR3 bases: TGTGCCAGCAGCTTAGTTGGTTTAGCGGGAGGGCCGGGGGAGCTGTTTTTT. This encodes CASSLVGLAGGPGELFF.

The CDR3 spells CATSEAGAGTDTQYF. The CDR3 DNA sequence: TGTGCCACCAGTGAAGCGGGAGCGGGGACAGATACGCAGTATTTT. V usage is TRBV24-1 and J usage is TRBJ2-3, with 8 positions matching TRBD2. The CDR3 is made up of 15 amino acids. In germline, CDR1 is KGHDR, CDR2 SFDVKD. J was trimmed by 3 bases and V by 4 bases; bases with no gene match: 5.

This chain links TRBV14 with TRBJ2-2; D not resolved. Germline-derived CDR1 and CDR2 are SGHDN and FVKESK. With 2 bases removed from V and 1 base from J, the gap between germline ends came to 5 bases. The CDR3 runs 14 residues. The chain's CDR3 is CASSQILNTGELFF. The CDR3 nucleotides are TGTGCCAGCAGCCAAATACTGAACACCGGGGAGCTGTTTTTT.

In this sample, this clone turned up a few times. The chain carries TRBV3-1 (or the pseudogene TRBV3-2) and TRBJ2-6; tentative D call: TRBD2 (5 bases). This CDR3 is built from 14 residues. Between the trimmed V and J ends, which lost 4 bases and 2 bases, there was a span of 6 bases. The germline gives CDR1 LGHDT, CDR2 YNNKEL (reference sequence). The CDR3, as DNA: TGTGCCAGCAGCCCCGGGACTGGGGCCAACGTCCTGACTTTC. This sequence encodes CASSPGTGANVLTF.

Here the CDR3 DNA reads TGCAGCACCATGACAGGGCCCTATGGCTACACCTTC. Its translation: CSTMTGPYGYTF. This chain uses TRBV29-1 with TRBJ1-2; 7 nucleotides line up with TRBD1. The CDR3 consists of 12 residues. With V trimmed by 8 bases and J by 4 bases, 7 bases remained unmatched. Germline V CDR1 and CDR2: SQVTM, ANQGSEA.

This chain links TRBV29-1 with TRBJ2-5; 7 bases agree with TRBD2. The CDR3 is 13 amino acids. Trimming took 4 bases from V and 2 from J; bases not matched to a gene: 4. Germline V lookup: CDR1 SQVTM, CDR2 ANQGSEA. CDR3 in amino acids: CSVATGGQETQYF. In DNA, the CDR3 is TGCAGCGTTGCAACGGGGGGACAAGAGACCCAGTACTTC.

The chain uses TRBV2 and TRBJ2-1; 11 bases fit TRBD1. Germline loops: CDR1 SNHLY, CDR2 FYNNEI. The CDR3 extends over 15 amino acids. Losses at the gene ends were 2 bases for V and 7 bases for J; bases not matched to a gene: 4. CDR3 DNA sequence: TGTGCCAGCAGTGAAAGGACAGGGGGCAAGAATGAGCAGTTCTTC. It encodes CASSERTGGKNEQFF.

V gene TRBV5-1 combines with J gene TRBJ1-2; D gene uncertain. This CDR3 region has 13 residues. Looked up from germline, CDR1 is SGHRS and CDR2 is YFSETQ. V was clipped by 2 bases and J by 4 bases, with 9 bases between them. CDR3 in DNA: TGCGCCAGCAGCTTCAACAGTCTCTATGGCTACACCTTC. This gives the protein CASSFNSLYGYTF. The full variable domain, with the rest looked up from reference TRBV5-1 and TRBJ1-2, is KAGVTQTPRYLIKTRGQQVTLSCSPISGHRSVSWYQQTPGQGLQFLFEYFSETQRNKGNFPGRFSGRQFSNSRSEMNVSTLELGDSALYLCASSFNSLYGYTFGSGTRLTVV.

The gene calls are TRBV2 and TRBJ2-3; possible D gene TRBD2, 5 bases. The CDR3 is 15 amino acids. Germline CDR1 is SNHLY and CDR2 is FYNNEI. V lost 7 bases to trimming and J lost 1 base, with 15 bases between them. DNA of the CDR3: TGTGCCAGCAAGGAGCGGCGTCCCGGCACAGATACGCAGTATTTT. It translates to CASKERRPGTDTQYF.

The chain joins TRBV27 to TRBJ2-2; D possibly corresponds to TRBD1 (5 bases). The germline gives CDR1 MNHEY, CDR2 SMNVEV (reference sequence). The CDR3 covers 13 residues. The germline V and J ends were trimmed by 2 bases and 6 bases, with 7 bases remaining between them. The CDR3 loop reads CASSLIGAGELFF. In nucleotides, the CDR3 is TGTGCCAGCAGTTTAATAGGGGCCGGGGAGCTGTTTTTT.

The chain joins TRBV2 to TRBJ2-7; no definite D call. The germline gives CDR1 SNHLY, CDR2 FYNNEI. The CDR3 sequence is 13 residues long. Trimming cost V 6 bases and J 5 bases, with 14 bases left between them. The CDR3 DNA follows: TGTGCCAGCAGAATGGCTCCTTCCAACGAGCAGTACTTC. It yields the protein CASRMAPSNEQYF.

There are a few counts of this clone. The CDR3 reads CASSPRRGLATGELFF. DNA for the CDR3: TGTGCCAGCAGTCCACGCAGGGGGCTGGCCACCGGGGAGCTGTTTTTT. V gene TRBV6-2 or TRBV6-3 combines with J gene TRBJ2-2, with 8 nucleotides matching TRBD1. Losses at the gene ends were 5 bases for V and 4 bases for J; bases not matched to a gene: 9. Germline assignment: CDR1 MNHEY and CDR2 SVGEGT. The length of the CDR3 is 16 residues.

V gene TRBV5-1 combines with J gene TRBJ2-7; tentatively, D is TRBD2 (6 bases). This CDR3 has 14 residues. Germline V gives CDR1 SGHRS, CDR2 YFSETQ. Deletions cut 2 bases from V and 4 bases from J, with 13 bases between. CDR3 in amino acids: CASSFSSDIYEQYF. CDR3 bases: TGCGCCAGCAGCTTTTCTAGCGACATTTACGAGCAGTACTTC.